This T cell receptor (beta chain) was profiled in a study of cytomegalovirus exposure and HLA in healthy donors. This PCR relied on a set of 60 Vbeta primers and 13 Jbeta primers. Assay used: immunoSEQ multiplex PCR; TCRdb lists only in-frame clones, some missing. There are 130,000 to 150,000 clones in the sample; approximately 80% occur only once, and 2.5% to 3% lies in the top ten. After removal of 3 bases from V and 9 bases from J, the junction contained 20 bases not matched to a gene. Germline assignment: CDR1 SGDLS and CDR2 YYNGEE. The CDR3 has 18 amino acids. This chain joins TRBV9 and TRBJ2-1, with 8 positions matching TRBD2. The sequence derives from a female donor in good health and CMV-seronegative. The source material was PBMCs. CDR3 sequence (DNA): TGTGCCAGCAGCGGAACGGGACATCGGACTAGCAGGCGCGGTGAGCAGTTCTTC. This translates into CASSGTGHRTSRRGEQFF.